The 16 T cell receptor beta chains below were found in one sample sequenced in a study of cytotoxic CD8 clonotypes in ibrutinib-treated CLL. Generated by immunoSEQ multiplex PCR, the TCRdb table keeps only in-frame clones and is missing some. Of tens of thousands of clones listed, around 84% are singletons. The input for sequencing was PBMCs, taken before ibrutinib treatment. These receptors were taken from a human donor with chronic lymphocytic leukemia.

V is TRBV4-1 and J is TRBJ1-1; 8 bases fit TRBD1. Germline V gives CDR1 MGHRA, CDR2 YSYEKL. This CDR3 region has 16 residues. J was trimmed by 11 bases and V by 3 bases; bases with no gene match: 17. CDR3 region: CASSQPRDRITKGAFF. CDR3 coding DNA: TGCGCCAGCAGCCAGCCGCGGGACAGGATAACCAAGGGGGCTTTCTTT.

V is TRBV6-4 and J is TRBJ2-3; TRBD2 matches at 11 bases. Germline CDR1 MRHNA, CDR2 SNTAGT. The CDR3 extends over 14 amino acids. The junction had 7 bases not matched to a gene; V was cut back by 8 bases and J by 6 bases. The CDR3 loop is CASSGLAGSDTQYF. In DNA form, the CDR3 reads TGTGCCAGCTCTGGACTAGCGGGTTCGGATACGCAGTATTTT.

The CDR3 here is CASSLAGTSAVHEQFF. The CDR3 nucleotides read TGTGCCAGCAGCTTGGCCGGGACATCAGCCGTCCATGAGCAGTTCTTC. This chain connects TRBV5-6 to TRBJ2-1; D may be TRBD1 (6 bases). The CDR3 runs to 16 residues. Germline V gene lookup returns CDR1 SGHDT and CDR2 YYEEEE. V lost 0 bases and J 8 bases, leaving 18 bases between the germline ends.

The chain combines TRBV6-5 with TRBJ2-7, with TRBD1 identical over 11 bases. The CDR3 totals 16 residues. CDR1 and CDR2 (germline): MNHEY, SVGAGI. The ends lost 1 base at V and 4 bases at J; junction bases unmatched: 6. In nucleotides, the CDR3 is TGTGCCAGCAGTTACTTGGGACAGGGGGGAAGTTACGAGCAGTACTTC. Translation gives CASSYLGQGGSYEQYF.

The CDR3 DNA reads TGCAGCGCAACTATATGGGGACAGGGAGCGGCGGCGGGGGCCAACGTCCTGACTTTC. Amino acids: CSATIWGQGAAAGANVLTF. This chain joins TRBV29-1 and TRBJ2-6, with TRBD1 matching over 9 bases. Unmatched junction bases numbered 20, after V lost 7 bases and J lost 4 bases. The CDR3 contains 19 residues. From germline, CDR1 is SQVTM and CDR2 ANQGSEA.

This clone was seen once. CDR3: CASSLNRQGREQYF. CDR3 DNA sequence: TGTGCCAGCAGTCTAAACAGACAGGGCCGCGAGCAGTACTTC. This sequence joins TRBV28 and TRBJ2-7; 7 positions match TRBD1. CDR1 and CDR2 (germline): MDHEN, SYDVKM. The CDR3 has 14 amino acids. The V segment lost 5 bases and the J segment 6 bases; nucleotides outside the gene matches: 10.

The CDR3 loop is CASSRGNGIDQPQHF. In nucleotides, the CDR3 is TGTGCCAGCAGCCGGGGGAACGGGATCGATCAGCCCCAGCATTTT. The rearrangement uses TRBV6-5 and TRBJ1-5; weak D call: TRBD1 (5 bases). Germline CDR1 MNHEY, CDR2 SVGAGI. Trimming left V 6 bases short and J 5 bases short, with 17 bases between. This CDR3 has 15 amino acids.

The genes are TRBV19 and TRBJ2-1, with a tentative D call TRBD2 (7 bases). Deletions cut 8 bases from V and 2 bases from J, with 13 bases between. The germline V gene encodes CDR1 LNHDA and CDR2 SQIVND (reference sequence). The CDR3 runs 14 residues. The DNA for the CDR3 is TGTGCCAGTCACAGGGAGGGTCCCTACAATGAGCAGTTCTTC. Its protein is CASHREGPYNEQFF.

This clone was seen just once. The chain uses TRBV5-1 and TRBJ2-2; 7 bases align to TRBD1. The CDR3 is made up of 15 amino acids. V lost 0 bases and J lost 7; bases outside the gene matches: 6. Germline-derived CDR1 and CDR2 are SGHRS and YFSETQ. CDR3: CASSLEGAQVGELFF. The CDR3 nucleotides are TGCGCCAGCAGCTTGGAGGGGGCGCAGGTCGGGGAGCTGTTTTTT.

This clone was seen once. The CDR3 loop reads CASSPAEGASGNTIYF. The CDR3 DNA reads as TGTGCCAGCAGCCCCGCCGAGGGGGCATCTGGAAACACCATATATTTT. The V call is TRBV4-2, the J call TRBJ1-3, with 7 positions matching TRBD1. The CDR3 is 16 amino acids. CDR1 and CDR2 (germline): LGHNA, YNFKEQ. The J segment lost 1 base and the V segment lost 4 bases, leaving 7 bases of the junction unmatched.

This clone is a singleton in its sample. The V and J genes are TRBV19 and TRBJ1-5; the D gene is possibly TRBD1 (5 bases). Trimming took off 8 bases at V and 5 bases at J, with 13 bases between the two ends. CDR3 size: 13 residues. Germline assignment: CDR1 LNHDA and CDR2 SQIVND (reference sequence). CDR3 residues: CASGTGADQPQHF. Here the CDR3 DNA reads TGTGCCAGTGGGACTGGGGCGGATCAGCCCCAGCATTTT.

The chain carries TRBV6-5 and TRBJ2-7; D is perhaps TRBD1 (6 bases). This CDR3 has 15 residues. Trimming took 4 bases from V and 3 from J, leaving 16 bases between them. Per the germline V gene, CDR1 is MNHEY and CDR2 is SVGAGI. The CDR3 sequence is CASSSPRGSLYEQYF. CDR3 nucleotides: TGTGCCAGCAGTTCCCCGAGGGGGTCCCTCTACGAGCAGTACTTC.

The chain couples TRBV15 to TRBJ2-5; TRBD1 aligns across 7 bases. The CDR3 is made up of 15 amino acids. CDR1 LNHNV and CDR2 YYDKDF come from the germline V gene (reference sequence). V dropped 2 bases and J dropped 5; count of bases not matched to a gene: 8. In DNA form, the CDR3 reads TGTGCCACCAGCAGAACTGGACAGGATCGGGAGACCCAGTACTTC. It codes for CATSRTGQDRETQYF.

The chain links TRBV10-3 to TRBJ2-7; the D gene could be TRBD1 or TRBD2 (5 bases each). The V gene's germline CDR1 is ENHRY and CDR2 SYGVKD. V lost 3 bases and J lost 2, with 20 bases in between. This CDR3 is 17 amino acids long. The CDR3 DNA sequence: TGTGCCATCAGTGATCCGGGACGTAACCCTTCTGCCTACGAGCAGTACTTC. Translation gives CAISDPGRNPSAYEQYF.

The V and J genes are TRBV5-1 and TRBJ2-7, with 14 positions matching TRBD2. Germline lookup yields CDR1 SGHRS and CDR2 YFSETQ. Germline trimming cut 4 bases from V and 0 bases from J; bases unmatched to any gene: 9. The CDR3 covers 18 residues. CDR3 DNA: TGCGCCAGCAGCATGCCACCGGGACTAGCGGGAGACTCCTACGAGCAGTACTTC. This encodes CASSMPPGLAGDSYEQYF.

This chain links TRBV2 with TRBJ1-1; D ambiguous. The germline V gene encodes CDR1 SNHLY and CDR2 FYNNEI. V was pared by 10 bases and J by 1 base, with 13 bases between. The CDR3 runs to 13 residues. The CDR3 reads CATKPPPNTEAFF. CDR3 nucleotides: TGTGCCACCAAACCCCCACCGAACACTGAAGCTTTCTTT.